The source of this T cell receptor (beta chain) is a study of blood T cells in healthy people across ages. Together with a sample-barcoded 5' primer, a J-beta primer mix was included in a second PCR lasting about 6 to 11 cycles. TCRdb fed the 5' RACE reads into MiXCR, producing one record per CDR3 protein. The table shows over 550,000 distinct CDR3 sequences, with less than 35% occurring only once. The CDR3 has 19 amino acids. J lost 4 bases, V lost 2 bases, and 18 bases had no gene match. CDR1 and CDR2 (germline): DFQATT, SNEGSKA (reference sequence). The clonotype comes from a woman of 80 years or more in good health. The chain recombines TRBV20-1 with TRBJ2-5; 11 nucleotides align to TRBD2. The material sequenced was blood. The CDR3 nucleotides are TGCAGTGCTAGATCGAGTAGTAGCGGGAGGGCCGCCCGACCAGAGACCCAGTACTTC. It is translated as CSARSSSSGRAARPETQYF.